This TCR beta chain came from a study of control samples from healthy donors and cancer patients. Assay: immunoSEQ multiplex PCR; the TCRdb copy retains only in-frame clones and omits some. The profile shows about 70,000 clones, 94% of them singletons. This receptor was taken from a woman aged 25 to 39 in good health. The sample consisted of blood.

DNA of the CDR3: TGTGCCACCAGTGATGGGTGGGGGGCCGACGGCAACAATGAGCAGTTCTTC. It yields the protein CATSDGWGADGNNEQFF. The rearrangement uses TRBV24-1 and TRBJ2-1; D is possibly TRBD1 or TRBD2 (6 bases each). V lost 3 bases, J lost 5 bases, and 19 bases lay in between. The CDR3 covers 17 residues. Germline CDR1 is KGHDR and CDR2 is SFDVKD.